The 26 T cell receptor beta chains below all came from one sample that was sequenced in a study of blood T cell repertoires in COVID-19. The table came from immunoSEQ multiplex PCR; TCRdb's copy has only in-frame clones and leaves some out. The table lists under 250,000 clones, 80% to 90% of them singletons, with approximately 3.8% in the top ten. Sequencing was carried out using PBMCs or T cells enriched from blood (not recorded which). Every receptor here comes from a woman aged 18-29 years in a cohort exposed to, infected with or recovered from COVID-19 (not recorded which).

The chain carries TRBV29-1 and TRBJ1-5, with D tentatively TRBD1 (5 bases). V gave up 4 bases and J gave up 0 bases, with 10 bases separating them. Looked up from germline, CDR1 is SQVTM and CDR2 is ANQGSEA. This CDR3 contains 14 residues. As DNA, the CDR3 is TGCAGCGTTGTACAAGGGGATAGCAATCAGCCCCAGCATTTT. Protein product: CSVVQGDSNQPQHF.

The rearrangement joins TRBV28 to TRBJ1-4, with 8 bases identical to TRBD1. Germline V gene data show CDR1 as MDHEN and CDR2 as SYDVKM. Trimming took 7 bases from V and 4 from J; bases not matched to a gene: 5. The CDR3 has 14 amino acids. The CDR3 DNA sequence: TGTGCCAGCACACAGGGGGGAGATAATGAAAAACTGTTTTTT. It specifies CASTQGGDNEKLFF.

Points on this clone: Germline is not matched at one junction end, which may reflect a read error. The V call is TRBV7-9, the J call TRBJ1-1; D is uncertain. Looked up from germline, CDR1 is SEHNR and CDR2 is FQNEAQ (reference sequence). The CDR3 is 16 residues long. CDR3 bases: TGTGCCAGCACCTTACCGACAACCGCTCGAGTGGATGAAGCTTTCTTT. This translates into CASTLPTTARVDEAFF.

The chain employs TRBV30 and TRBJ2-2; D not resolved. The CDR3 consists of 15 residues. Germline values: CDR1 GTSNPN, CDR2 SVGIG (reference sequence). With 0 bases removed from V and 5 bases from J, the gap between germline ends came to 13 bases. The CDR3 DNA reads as TGTGCCTGGAGTGTCCCCTACTTGAGGACCGGGGAGCTGTTTTTT. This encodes CAWSVPYLRTGELFF. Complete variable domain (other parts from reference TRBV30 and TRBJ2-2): SQTIHQWPATLVQPVGSPLSLECTVEGTSNPNLYWYRQAAGRGLQLLFYSVGIGQISSEVPQNLSASRPQDRQFILSSKKLLLSDSGFYLCAWSVPYLRTGELFFGEGSRLTVL.

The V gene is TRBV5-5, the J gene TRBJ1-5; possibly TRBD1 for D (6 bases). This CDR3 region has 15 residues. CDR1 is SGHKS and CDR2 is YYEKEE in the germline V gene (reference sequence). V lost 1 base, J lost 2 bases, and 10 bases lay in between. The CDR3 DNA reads TGTGCCAGCAGCTTGATGGGGGCCGGCAATCAGCCCCAGCATTTT. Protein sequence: CASSLMGAGNQPQHF.

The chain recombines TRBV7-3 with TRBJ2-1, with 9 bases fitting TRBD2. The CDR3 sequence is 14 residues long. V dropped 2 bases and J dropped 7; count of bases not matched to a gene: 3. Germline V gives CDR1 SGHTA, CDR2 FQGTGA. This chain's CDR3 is CASSLGGRVNEQFF. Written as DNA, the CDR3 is TGTGCCAGCAGCTTAGGCGGGAGGGTGAATGAGCAGTTCTTC.

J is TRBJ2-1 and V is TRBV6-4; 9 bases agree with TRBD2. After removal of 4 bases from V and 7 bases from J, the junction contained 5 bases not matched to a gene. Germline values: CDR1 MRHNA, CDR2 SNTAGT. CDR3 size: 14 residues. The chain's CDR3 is CASSGVAGENEQFF. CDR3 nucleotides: TGTGCCAGCAGTGGGGTAGCGGGAGAAAATGAGCAGTTCTTC.

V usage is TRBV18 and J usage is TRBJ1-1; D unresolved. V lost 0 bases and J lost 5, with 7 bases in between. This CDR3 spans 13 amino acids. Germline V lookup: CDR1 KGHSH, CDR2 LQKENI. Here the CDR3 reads CASSPPQRTEAFF. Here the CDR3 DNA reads TGTGCCAGCTCACCACCCCAGAGGACTGAAGCTTTCTTT. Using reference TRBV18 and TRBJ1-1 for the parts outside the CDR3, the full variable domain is NAGVMQNPRHLVRRRGQEARLRCSPMKGHSHVYWYRQLPEEGLKFMVYLQKENIIDESGMPKERFSAEFPKEGPSILRIQQVVRGDSAAYFCASSPPQRTEAFFGQGTRLTVV.

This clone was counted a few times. CDR3: CASSQEGQKGQYF. Here the CDR3 DNA reads TGTGCCAGCAGCCAAGAGGGCCAAAAAGGGCAGTACTTC. This chain joins TRBV4-2 and TRBJ2-7; no clear D gene. Germline values: CDR1 LGHNA, CDR2 YNFKEQ. This CDR3 has 13 amino acids. V dropped 0 bases and J dropped 9 bases, with 12 bases sitting between them.

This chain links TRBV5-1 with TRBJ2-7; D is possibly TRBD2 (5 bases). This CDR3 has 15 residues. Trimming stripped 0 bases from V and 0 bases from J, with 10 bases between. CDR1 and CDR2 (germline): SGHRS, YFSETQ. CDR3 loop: CASSLASSASYEQYF. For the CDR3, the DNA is TGCGCCAGCAGCTTGGCCAGTAGCGCCTCCTACGAGCAGTACTTC. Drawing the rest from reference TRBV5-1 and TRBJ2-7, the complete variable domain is KAGVTQTPRYLIKTRGQQVTLSCSPISGHRSVSWYQQTPGQGLQFLFEYFSETQRNKGNFPGRFSGRQFSNSRSEMNVSTLELGDSALYLCASSLASSASYEQYFGPGTRLTVT.

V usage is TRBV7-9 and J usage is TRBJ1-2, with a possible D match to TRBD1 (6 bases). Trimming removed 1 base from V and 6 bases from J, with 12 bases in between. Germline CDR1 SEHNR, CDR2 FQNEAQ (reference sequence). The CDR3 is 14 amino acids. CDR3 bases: TGTGCCAGCAGCTTAGGAAGGACAGTGGATGGCTACACCTTC. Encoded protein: CASSLGRTVDGYTF.

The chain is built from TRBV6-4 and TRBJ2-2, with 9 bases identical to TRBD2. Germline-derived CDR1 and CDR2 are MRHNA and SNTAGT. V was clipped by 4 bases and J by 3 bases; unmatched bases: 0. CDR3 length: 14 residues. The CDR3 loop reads CASSVAGDTGELFF. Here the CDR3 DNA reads TGTGCCAGCAGTGTAGCGGGGGACACCGGGGAGCTGTTTTTT.

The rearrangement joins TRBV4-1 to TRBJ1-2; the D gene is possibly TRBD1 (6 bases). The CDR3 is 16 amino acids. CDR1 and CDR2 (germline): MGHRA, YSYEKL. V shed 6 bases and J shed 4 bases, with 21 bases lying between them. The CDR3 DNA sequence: TGCGCCAGCAGTTACAATGAAGGGACATCGGGCTATGGCTACACCTTC. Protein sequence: CASSYNEGTSGYGYTF.

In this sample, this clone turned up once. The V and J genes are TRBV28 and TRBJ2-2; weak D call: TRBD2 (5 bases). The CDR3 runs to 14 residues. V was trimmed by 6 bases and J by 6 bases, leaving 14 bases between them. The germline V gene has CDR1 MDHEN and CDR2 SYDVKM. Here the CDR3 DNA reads TGTGCCAGCAGCCCAGCGGCCCCTCCCGGGGAGCTGTTTTTT. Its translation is CASSPAAPPGELFF.

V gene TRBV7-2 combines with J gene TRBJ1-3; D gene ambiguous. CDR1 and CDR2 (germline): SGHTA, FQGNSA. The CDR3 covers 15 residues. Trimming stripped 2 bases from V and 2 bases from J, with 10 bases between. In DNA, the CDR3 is TGTGCCAGCAGCTTAACTCCTAACGCTGGAAACACCATATATTTT. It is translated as CASSLTPNAGNTIYF.

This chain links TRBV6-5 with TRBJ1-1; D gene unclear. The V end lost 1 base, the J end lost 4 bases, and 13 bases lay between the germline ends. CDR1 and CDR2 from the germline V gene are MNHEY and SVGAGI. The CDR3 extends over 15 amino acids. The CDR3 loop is CASSYYGRRGTEAFF. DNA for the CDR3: TGTGCCAGCAGTTACTACGGCCGGCGGGGCACTGAAGCTTTCTTT.

CDR3 residues: CAISESWRSPSYEQYF. The CDR3 DNA reads TGTGCCATCAGTGAGTCGTGGAGATCCCCCTCCTACGAGCAGTACTTC. J is TRBJ2-7 and V is TRBV10-3; no clear D gene. The CDR3 extends over 16 amino acids. V dropped 0 bases and J dropped 0 bases, with 12 bases sitting between them. Germline V gene sequence: CDR1 ENHRY, CDR2 SYGVKD.

The DNA of the CDR3 is TGTGCCAGTAGTAATGGACAGGGTATCGCTGAAGCTTTCTTT. It encodes CASSNGQGIAEAFF. J is TRBJ1-1 and V is TRBV19, with 8 bases matching TRBD1. Germline V gene data show CDR1 as LNHDA and CDR2 as SQIVND (reference sequence). V trimming: 4 bases; J trimming: 6 bases; junction bases outside the gene matches: 7. The CDR3 consists of 14 residues.

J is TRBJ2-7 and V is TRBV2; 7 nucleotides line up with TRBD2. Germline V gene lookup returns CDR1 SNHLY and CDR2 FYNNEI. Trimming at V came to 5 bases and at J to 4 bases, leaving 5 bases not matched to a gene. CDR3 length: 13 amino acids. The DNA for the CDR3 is TGTGCCAGCAGTAAGGCAGCGGGATACGAGCAGTACTTC. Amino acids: CASSKAAGYEQYF.

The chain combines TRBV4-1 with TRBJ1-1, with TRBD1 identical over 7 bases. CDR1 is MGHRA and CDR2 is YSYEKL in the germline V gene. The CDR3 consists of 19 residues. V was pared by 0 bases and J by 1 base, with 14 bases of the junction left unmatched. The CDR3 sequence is CASSQDFDRESPRNTEAFF. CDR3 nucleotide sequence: TGCGCCAGCAGCCAAGATTTTGACAGGGAGAGTCCGCGGAACACTGAAGCTTTCTTT.

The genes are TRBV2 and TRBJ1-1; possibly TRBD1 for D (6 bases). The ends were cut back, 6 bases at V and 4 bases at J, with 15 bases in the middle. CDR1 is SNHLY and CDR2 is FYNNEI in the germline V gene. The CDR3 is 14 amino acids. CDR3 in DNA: TGTGCCAGCAGCTGGGGACAAGGTGGCACTGAAGCTTTCTTT. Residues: CASSWGQGGTEAFF.

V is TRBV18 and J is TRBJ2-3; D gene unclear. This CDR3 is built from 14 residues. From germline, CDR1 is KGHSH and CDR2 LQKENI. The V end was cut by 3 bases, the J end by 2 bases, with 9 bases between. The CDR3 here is CASSPETHTDTQYF. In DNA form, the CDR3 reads TGTGCCAGCTCACCTGAAACACACACAGATACGCAGTATTTT.

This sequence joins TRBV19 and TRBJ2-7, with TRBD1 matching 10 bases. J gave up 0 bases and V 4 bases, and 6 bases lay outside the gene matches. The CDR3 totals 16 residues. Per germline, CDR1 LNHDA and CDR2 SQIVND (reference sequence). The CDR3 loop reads CASSNPRQGASYEQYF. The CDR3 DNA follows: TGTGCCAGTAGTAACCCACGACAGGGGGCCTCCTACGAGCAGTACTTC.

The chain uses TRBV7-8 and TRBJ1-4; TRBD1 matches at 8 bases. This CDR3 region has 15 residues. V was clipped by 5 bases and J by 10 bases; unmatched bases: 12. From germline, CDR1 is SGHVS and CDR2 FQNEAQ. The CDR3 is CASSHNRDRIGKLFF. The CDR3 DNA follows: TGTGCCAGCAGCCACAACCGGGACAGGATCGGAAAACTGTTTTTT.

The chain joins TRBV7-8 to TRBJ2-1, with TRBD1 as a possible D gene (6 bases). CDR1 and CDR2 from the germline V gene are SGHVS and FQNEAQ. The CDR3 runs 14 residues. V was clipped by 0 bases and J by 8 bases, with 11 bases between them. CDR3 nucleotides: TGTGCCAGCAGCTTAGCAGGACAGACGGATGAGCAGTTCTTC. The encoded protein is CASSLAGQTDEQFF. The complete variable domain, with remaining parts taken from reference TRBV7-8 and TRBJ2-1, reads GAGVSQSPRYKVAKRGQDVALRCDPISGHVSLFWYQQALGQGPEFLTYFQNEAQLDKSGLPSDRFFAERPEGSVSTLKIQRTQQEDSAVYLCASSLAGQTDEQFFGPGTRLTVL.

The CDR3 is CASSVTFGSTEAFF. The CDR3 DNA reads as TGTGCCAGCAGCGTTACTTTTGGGAGCACTGAAGCTTTCTTT. The rearrangement uses TRBV9 and TRBJ1-1; D not resolved. The CDR3 totals 14 residues. V dropped 2 bases and J dropped 4 bases, with 12 bases sitting between them. Germline V gene sequence: CDR1 SGDLS, CDR2 YYNGEE.